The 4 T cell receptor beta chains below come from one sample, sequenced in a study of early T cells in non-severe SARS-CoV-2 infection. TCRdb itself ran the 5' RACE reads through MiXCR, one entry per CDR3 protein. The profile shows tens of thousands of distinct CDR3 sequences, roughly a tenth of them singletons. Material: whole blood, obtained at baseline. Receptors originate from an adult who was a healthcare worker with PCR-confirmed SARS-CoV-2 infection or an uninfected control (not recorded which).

CDR3 residues: CASTVAGRGSYEQYF. For the CDR3, the DNA is TGTGCCAGCACCGTTGCGGGAAGAGGCTCCTACGAGCAGTACTTC. This chain joins TRBV4-2 and TRBJ2-7; possible D gene TRBD2, 6 bases. The germline V gene encodes CDR1 LGHNA and CDR2 YNFKEQ. This CDR3 spans 15 amino acids. Trimming took off 7 bases at V and 0 bases at J, with 16 bases between the two ends.

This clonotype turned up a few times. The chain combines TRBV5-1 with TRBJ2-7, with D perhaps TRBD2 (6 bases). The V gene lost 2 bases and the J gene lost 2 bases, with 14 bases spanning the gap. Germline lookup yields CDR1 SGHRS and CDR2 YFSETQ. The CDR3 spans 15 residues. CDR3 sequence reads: CASSLGGSGAYEQYF. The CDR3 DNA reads TGCGCCAGCAGCTTAGGCGGGTCGGGGGCCTACGAGCAGTACTTC. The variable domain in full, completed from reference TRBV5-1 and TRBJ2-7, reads KAGVTQTPRYLIKTRGQQVTLSCSPISGHRSVSWYQQTPGQGLQFLFEYFSETQRNKGNFPGRFSGRQFSNSRSEMNVSTLELGDSALYLCASSLGGSGAYEQYFGPGTRLTVT.

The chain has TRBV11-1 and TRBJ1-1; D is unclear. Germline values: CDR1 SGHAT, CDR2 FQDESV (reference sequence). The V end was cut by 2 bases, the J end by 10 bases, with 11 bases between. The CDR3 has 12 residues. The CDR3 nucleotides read TGTGCCAGCAGCTTACTGCGGGGAGCAGCTTTCTTT. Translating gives CASSLLRGAAFF.

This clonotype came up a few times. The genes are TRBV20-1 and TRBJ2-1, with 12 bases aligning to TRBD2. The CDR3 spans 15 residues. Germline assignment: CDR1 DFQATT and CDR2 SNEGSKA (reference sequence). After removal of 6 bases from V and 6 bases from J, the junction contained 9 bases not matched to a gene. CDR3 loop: CSAMRTSGMGNEQFF. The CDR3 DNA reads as TGCAGTGCGATGAGGACTAGCGGGATGGGCAATGAGCAGTTCTTC.